This TCR beta chain stems from a study of T cells in Graves' hyperthyroidism and ophthalmopathy. Study outcomes and limitations: Ophthalmopathy onset followed model prediction by a median around 6.6 months.

The V gene end was trimmed by 5 bases and the J gene end by 4 bases; junction bases not matched to a gene: 13. Germline CDR1 LNHDA, CDR2 SQIVND (reference sequence). The CDR3 totals 16 residues. Across 18 months, stable Graves' hyperthyroidism was marked by no progression to ophthalmopathy. This clonotype has a handful of counts. Its cognate antigen is unknown. The TCR beta CDR3 regions underwent amplification using RNA transcripts as the source. First-round RT-PCR with HTBI primers amplified the TCR CDR3 region. TCRdb fed the multiplex PCR reads into MiXCR, producing one record per CDR3 protein. The table lists approximately 640,000 distinct CDR3 sequences, around 15% of them singletons, with 3% to 4.5% in the top ten.

This chain joins TRBV19 and TRBJ1-1; TRBD1 matches 7 bases. Material: blood. This sequence was found in a young woman with Graves' hyperthyroidism. CDR3 protein: CASSLTGIGAGTEAFF. The CDR3 DNA reads TGTGCCAGTAGTTTGACAGGGATCGGGGCAGGCACTGAAGCTTTCTTT.